These T cell receptor beta chains were read from a single sample in a study of cytomegalovirus exposure and HLA in healthy donors. The assay was immunoSEQ multiplex PCR, and TCRdb's table has in-frame clones only and misses some. The sample lists approximately 140,000 clones, more than 60% occurring once. Input material: PBMCs. The receptors were gathered from a male donor in good health and CMV-seronegative. The CDR3 runs from the conserved cysteine through the conserved F or W. The D gene is left open where the match is weak. Size is stated for part of the rows, as once, few or many counts, or as a class when the clone is expanded.

j_call | clone_size | cdr3_length | v_call | d_call | cdr3_aa | cdr3_nt
TRBJ1-2 | few | 13 | TRBV6-4 | TRBD1 | CASSRTGGYGYTF | TGTGCCAGCAGTCGGACAGGGGGTTATGGCTACACCTTC
TRBJ2-7 | NA | 18 | TRBV15 | TRBD2 | CATSRDLGQRERPYEQYF | TGTGCCACCAGCAGAGATCTCGGCCAGCGGGAGAGACCCTACGAGCAGTACTTC
TRBJ2-1 | NA | 17 | TRBV19 | TRBD2 | CASSDLTSAKHYNEQFF | TGTGCCAGTAGTGACCTCACTAGCGCAAAGCACTACAATGAGCAGTTCTTC
TRBJ2-7 | few | 15 | TRBV7-2 | NA | CASSLGGGSSYEQYF | TGTGCCAGCAGCCTCGGGGGCGGGAGCTCCTACGAGCAGTACTTC
TRBJ2-7 | few | 15 | TRBV15 | TRBD1 | CATSRTGQGGYEQYF | TGTGCCACCAGCAGAACGGGACAGGGGGGCTACGAGCAGTACTTC
TRBJ1-1 | NA | 15 | TRBV19 | TRBD1 | CASSPTGGAYTEAFF | TGTGCCAGTAGTCCGACAGGGGGCGCGTACACTGAAGCTTTCTTT
TRBJ2-7 | few | 15 | TRBV9 | TRBD2 | CASSSRLAGVHEQYF | TGTGCCAGCAGCTCCCGACTAGCGGGAGTCCACGAGCAGTACTTC
TRBJ2-1 | NA | 15 | TRBV30 | NA | CAWNDKQLASNEQFF | TGTGCCTGGAACGATAAGCAGCTAGCGAGTAATGAGCAGTTCTTC
TRBJ1-5 | once | 13 | TRBV7-3 | TRBD1 | CASSLGQGRPQHF | TGTGCCAGCAGCTTAGGACAGGGAAGGCCCCAGCATTTT
TRBJ1-5 | once | 18 | TRBV19 | TRBD1 | CASKVGQGAAYSNQPQHF | TGTGCCAGTAAGGTCGGACAGGGGGCGGCTTATAGCAATCAGCCCCAGCATTTT
TRBJ1-1 | NA | 15 | TRBV5-4 | TRBD1 | CASSLERGRLGEAFF | TGTGCCAGCAGCTTGGAAAGGGGGCGCTTGGGTGAAGCTTTCTTT
TRBJ1-4 | once | 15 | TRBV5-1 | TRBD1 | CASSWTTGGIEKLFF | TGCGCCAGCAGCTGGACGACAGGGGGCATAGAAAAACTGTTTTTT
TRBJ1-2 | NA | 14 | TRBV29-1 | NA | CSVDDRKHNYGYTF | TGCAGCGTTGACGACAGAAAGCATAACTATGGCTACACCTTC
TRBJ2-7 | NA | 13 | TRBV6-4 | TRBD2 | CASAVSGGYEQYF | TGTGCCAGCGCCGTTAGCGGGGGGTACGAGCAGTACTTC
TRBJ2-7 | NA | 15 | TRBV12-5 | NA | CASGLATGEGYEQYF | TGTGCTAGTGGTTTGGCGACAGGGGAGGGCTACGAGCAGTACTTC
TRBJ2-7 | NA | 16 | TRBV5-1 | NA | CASSPNLAGAPNEQYF | TGCGCCAGCAGCCCAAATCTGGCGGGGGCCCCCAACGAGCAGTACTTC
TRBJ2-7 | NA | 14 | TRBV9 | TRBD2 | CASSTASGSDEQYF | TGTGCCAGCAGCACGGCTAGCGGGAGCGACGAGCAGTACTTC
TRBJ1-6 | few | 13 | TRBV5-6 | NA | CASAPAGHSPLHF | TGTGCCAGCGCCCCCGCAGGGCATTCACCCCTCCACTTT
TRBJ2-1 | NA | 20 | TRBV9 | TRBD2 | CASSLRTSGGTRSSYNEQFF | TGTGCCAGCAGCCTCCGGACTAGCGGGGGGACCCGAAGCTCCTACAATGAGCAGTTCTTC
TRBJ1-5 | NA | 14 | TRBV15 | NA | CATSTSGSGQPQHF | TGTGCCACCAGCACGTCAGGGTCGGGTCAGCCCCAGCATTTT
TRBJ1-2 | NA | 15 | TRBV5-6 | TRBD1 | CASSLVLQGARGYTF | TGTGCCAGCAGCTTGGTTTTACAGGGGGCGCGCGGCTACACCTTC
TRBJ2-7 | NA | 13 | TRBV4-3 | NA | CASSTRPSYEQYF | TGCGCCAGCAGCACTCGCCCTTCCTACGAGCAGTACTTC
TRBJ1-4 | NA | 15 | TRBV4-2 | TRBD1 | CASSQSQGAREKLFF | TGTGCCAGCAGCCAATCACAGGGGGCACGTGAAAAACTGTTTTTT
TRBJ1-4 | NA | 13 | TRBV6-6 | NA | CATKGATNEKLFF | TGTGCGACCAAGGGGGCAACTAATGAAAAACTGTTTTTT
TRBJ1-5 | once | 16 | TRBV19 | TRBD1 | CASSPHRGRGNQPQHF | TGTGCCAGTAGTCCCCACAGGGGGCGAGGCAATCAGCCCCAGCATTTT
TRBJ2-2 | NA | 15 | TRBV5-1 | NA | CASSLVSGGTGELFF | TGCGCCAGCAGCTTGGTTTCAGGGGGGACCGGGGAGCTGTTTTTT
TRBJ1-5 | NA | 15 | TRBV5-5 | TRBD1 | CASSSTGYSNQPQHF | TGTGCCAGCAGCTCGACAGGGTATAGCAATCAGCCCCAGCATTTT
TRBJ2-3 | NA | 16 | TRBV19 | TRBD1 | CASSIQETGVTDTQYF | TGTGCCAGTAGTATACAGGAGACAGGGGTAACAGATACGCAGTATTTT
TRBJ1-2 | NA | 12 | TRBV28 | NA | CASSPGGLGYTF | TGTGCCAGCAGTCCCGGGGGGCTGGGCTACACCTTC